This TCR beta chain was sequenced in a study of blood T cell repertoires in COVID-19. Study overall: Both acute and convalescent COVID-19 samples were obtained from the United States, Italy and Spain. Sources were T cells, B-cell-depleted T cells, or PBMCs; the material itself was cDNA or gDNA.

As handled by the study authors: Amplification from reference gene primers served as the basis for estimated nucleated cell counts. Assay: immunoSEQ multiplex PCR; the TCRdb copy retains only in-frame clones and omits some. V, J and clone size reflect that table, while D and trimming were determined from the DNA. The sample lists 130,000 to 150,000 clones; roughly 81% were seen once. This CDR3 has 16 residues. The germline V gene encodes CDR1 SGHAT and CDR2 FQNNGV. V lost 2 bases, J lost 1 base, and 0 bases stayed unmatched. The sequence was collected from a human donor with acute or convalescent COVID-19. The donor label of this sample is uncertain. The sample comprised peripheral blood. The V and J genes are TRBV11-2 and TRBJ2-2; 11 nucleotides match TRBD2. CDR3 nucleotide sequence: TGTGCCAGCAGCTTACTAGCGGGAGGGAACACCGGGGAGCTGTTTTTT. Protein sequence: CASSLLAGGNTGELFF.